One and the same sample provided the 17 T cell receptor beta chains below, sequenced in a study of beta chain features in type 1 diabetes. Overall study results and limits: People with Type 1 diabetes carried modestly yet significantly shorter TCRB CDR3s in all four CD4+ subsets.

No antigen has been identified for these receptors. The entirety of the isolated RNA underwent reverse transcription, so expressed TCRB transcripts were sequenced. The protocol was immunoSEQ multiplex PCR, while the TCRdb copy is restricted to in-frame clones and leaves out a portion. Of 160,000 or so clones in the sample, 63% are singletons; the top ten hold roughly 0.095%. Sequencing was performed on naive CD4+ T cells from blood. The receptors were gathered from a man aged 25 to 40 with type 1 diabetes.

The gene calls are TRBV9 and TRBJ2-1, with TRBD1 matching over 7 bases. This CDR3 has 16 residues. V dropped 0 bases and J dropped 1; count of bases not matched to a gene: 4. Germline loops: CDR1 SGDLS, CDR2 YYNGEE. As DNA, the CDR3 is TGTGCCAGCAGCGTAGAAGGCAGGGGGTCCTACAATGAGCAGTTCTTC. Amino acid sequence: CASSVEGRGSYNEQFF.

The V call is TRBV7-2, the J call TRBJ2-5; 9 bases align to TRBD2. J gave up 5 bases and V 1 base, and 8 bases lay outside the gene matches. Per the germline V gene, CDR1 is SGHTA and CDR2 is FQGNSA. This CDR3 is built from 16 residues. The CDR3 DNA reads TGTGCCAGCAGCTTAGAAACGACTAGCGGCTCCGAGACCCAGTACTTC. Its translation is CASSLETTSGSETQYF.

The DNA of the CDR3 is TGTGCCAGCAGGCAAGGGGGCCGTGGTCAGCCCCAGCATTTT. Protein sequence: CASRQGGRGQPQHF. The chain is built from TRBV6-5 and TRBJ1-5; 7 bases fit TRBD1. CDR3 length: 14 amino acids. The V segment lost 6 bases and the J segment 6 bases; nucleotides outside the gene matches: 8. Germline V gene data show CDR1 as MNHEY and CDR2 as SVGAGI.

The genes are TRBV29-1 and TRBJ2-5; D remains ambiguous. This CDR3 spans 12 amino acids. The germline V gene has CDR1 SQVTM and CDR2 ANQGSEA. V dropped 2 bases and J dropped 5 bases, with 9 bases sitting between them. DNA of the CDR3: TGCAGCGTTGAATCTGCGGAGGAGACCCAGTACTTC. It specifies CSVESAEETQYF.

The CDR3 reads CASRPDSKNIQYF. The DNA for the CDR3 is TGTGCCAGCAGACCCGATAGTAAAAACATTCAGTACTTC. This rearrangement joins TRBV2 to TRBJ2-4; D unclear. V lost 6 bases, J lost 4 bases, and 10 bases lay in between. CDR1 is SNHLY, CDR2 FYNNEI, per germline. The CDR3 totals 13 residues.

The chain carries TRBV7-2 and TRBJ2-5; D uncertain. Germline V gives CDR1 SGHTA, CDR2 FQGNSA. Trimming cost V 4 bases and J 5 bases, with 11 bases left between them. The CDR3 length is 13 residues. The CDR3 bases are TGTGCCAGCAGCTCCTCTAGGGCGGAGACCCAGTACTTC. This encodes CASSSSRAETQYF.

This chain joins TRBV30 and TRBJ1-5; no clear D. Germline values: CDR1 GTSNPN, CDR2 SVGIG (reference sequence). V was pared by 0 bases and J by 7 bases, with 13 bases between. This CDR3 contains 14 residues. The CDR3 reads CAWSVGMVNQPQHF. The CDR3 coding sequence is TGTGCCTGGAGTGTGGGGATGGTTAACCAGCCCCAGCATTTT.

The chain couples TRBV29-1 to TRBJ1-2; D unclear. This CDR3 is built from 11 residues. The germline V gene encodes CDR1 SQVTM and CDR2 ANQGSEA. Trimming took off 4 bases at V and 8 bases at J, with 11 bases between the two ends. Here the CDR3 reads CSVVGSYGYTF. The CDR3 nucleotides are TGCAGCGTTGTAGGTAGCTACGGCTACACCTTC.

V is TRBV9 and J is TRBJ2-3, with D tentatively TRBD2 (5 bases). This CDR3 is 14 amino acids long. With 4 bases removed from V and 1 base from J, the gap between germline ends came to 10 bases. Germline CDR1 and CDR2: SGDLS and YYNGEE. CDR3 nucleotide sequence: TGTGCCAGCAGCTCCGGACTGGGCACAGATACGCAGTATTTT. Translated: CASSSGLGTDTQYF. Together with reference TRBV9 and TRBJ2-3, the CDR3 gives the full variable domain: DSGVTQTPKHLITATGQRVTLRCSPRSGDLSVYWYQQSLDQGLQFLIQYYNGEERAKGNILERFSAQQFPDLHSELNLSSLELGDSALYFCASSSGLGTDTQYFGPGTRLTVL.

This clone has just a few counts. CDR3: CAWKDGTGPYEQYF. The CDR3, as DNA: TGTGCCTGGAAGGACGGGACCGGACCCTACGAGCAGTACTTC. This chain uses TRBV30 with TRBJ2-7; D is perhaps TRBD1 or TRBD2 (5 bases each). Germline V gene sequence: CDR1 GTSNPN, CDR2 SVGIG (reference sequence). V lost 4 bases to trimming and J lost 2 bases, with 15 bases between them. The CDR3 sequence is 14 residues long.

The chain combines TRBV25-1 with TRBJ1-2, with TRBD1 identical over 9 bases. The CDR3 runs 14 residues. The V gene end was trimmed by 3 bases and the J gene end by 3 bases; junction bases not matched to a gene: 2. CDR1 and CDR2 from the germline V gene are MGHDK and SYGVNS. This chain's CDR3 is CASSDDRGYYGYTF. In nucleotides, the CDR3 is TGTGCCAGCAGTGACGACAGGGGGTACTATGGCTACACCTTC.

In its sample, this clone was seen a few times. The CDR3 DNA sequence: TGCAGCGTTTCCCTTGTGCCCGAGACAGGTTCCTACGAGCAGTACTTC. Protein sequence: CSVSLVPETGSYEQYF. V gene TRBV29-1 combines with J gene TRBJ2-7, with D tentatively TRBD1 (6 bases). The CDR3 loop spans 16 amino acids. Germline values: CDR1 SQVTM, CDR2 ANQGSEA. The V end was cut by 5 bases, the J end by 1 base, with 21 bases between.

This CDR3 is CASSLEAIHGVNEQFF. CDR3 nucleotide sequence: TGTGCCAGCAGCTTAGAGGCTATCCATGGGGTCAATGAGCAGTTCTTC. The genes are TRBV11-3 and TRBJ2-1; no firm D call. The CDR3 totals 16 residues. The germline CDR1 and CDR2 sequences are SGHNT and YENEEA. V was trimmed by 0 bases and J by 6 bases, leaving 15 bases between them.

The count of this clone is one. V and J are TRBV4-3 and TRBJ2-7; D ambiguous. Germline CDR1 is LGHNA and CDR2 is YSLEER. The CDR3 covers 15 residues. V gave up 4 bases and J gave up 2 bases, with 15 bases separating them. The CDR3 nucleotides are TGCGCCAGCAGCCTCGCTCGAGCCAGCCCCTACGAGCAGTACTTC. This gives the protein CASSLARASPYEQYF.

The rearrangement links TRBV7-2 to TRBJ2-7; 8 bases agree with TRBD1. V was pared by 0 bases and J by 6 bases, with 10 bases of the junction left unmatched. Germline-derived CDR1 and CDR2 are SGHTA and FQGNSA. The CDR3 length is 16 residues. CDR3 sequence: CASSLAHGTGPSEQYF. Here the CDR3 DNA reads TGTGCCAGCAGCTTAGCACACGGGACAGGCCCCTCCGAGCAGTACTTC.

The CDR3 DNA reads as TGCAGTGCCTTGTTGAATACGCAGTATTTT. As protein: CSALLNTQYF. The chain uses TRBV20-1 and TRBJ2-3, with D unresolved. The length of the CDR3 is 10 residues. From germline, CDR1 is DFQATT and CDR2 SNEGSKA (reference sequence). V lost 6 bases, J lost 7 bases, and 8 bases lay in between.

The V call is TRBV6-1, the J call TRBJ2-5; D is possibly TRBD1 (5 bases). Trimming took 6 bases from V and 5 from J, leaving 16 bases between them. CDR1 MNHNS and CDR2 SASEGT come from the germline V gene. This CDR3 has 14 residues. The CDR3: CASSPRTSGETQYF. In DNA, the CDR3 is TGTGCCAGCAGCCCCAGGACCTCAGGGGAGACCCAGTACTTC.